This TCR beta chain was recovered during a study of T cell responses to AZD1222 COVID-19 vaccine. This CDR3 is built from 13 residues. The germline V gene has CDR1 SNHLY and CDR2 FYNNEI. The V gene lost 4 bases and the J gene lost 7 bases, with 10 bases spanning the gap. The method was immunoSEQ multiplex PCR; TCRdb's version includes in-frame clones alone and lacks a portion of them. The sample carries 200,000 to 300,000 clones, more than 85% recorded once. This clone has only a few counts. The specimen was peripheral blood, collected on day 0 of AZD1222 vaccination. The rearrangement uses TRBV2 and TRBJ2-2; D unresolved. The clonotype comes from an adult in good health. The CDR3 reads CASSVVPYGELFF. The CDR3 DNA sequence: TGTGCCAGCAGTGTGGTCCCGTACGGGGAGCTGTTTTTT. Based on the CDR3 plus reference TRBV2 and TRBJ2-2, the full variable domain is EPEVTQTPSHQVTQMGQEVILRCVPISNHLYFYWYRQILGQKVEFLVSFYNNEISEKSEIFDDQFSVERPDGSNFTLKIRSTKLEDSAMYFCASSVVPYGELFFGEGSRLTVL.